This entry concerns a single TCR beta chain. MiXCR was run by TCRdb on the 5' RACE reads, yielding one entry per CDR3 protein. Of hundreds of thousands of distinct CDR3 sequences listed, over 15% are singletons. This sample is drawn from a study of T-cell memory formation after mild COVID-19. J was trimmed by 3 bases and V by 6 bases; bases with no gene match: 10. The V gene's germline CDR1 is MNHEY and CDR2 SVGAGI. This CDR3 spans 16 amino acids. This chain links TRBV6-5 with TRBJ2-3, with 9 bases lining up with TRBD2. This TCR was sampled from an adult woman who had mild COVID-19 (a few samples of this study predate the infection). Cell type and time point are not known. Material for sequencing was PBMCs or a T cell subset sorted from them (not recorded which). CDR3 protein: CASRLTTSGPTDTQYF. In DNA, the CDR3 is TGTGCCAGCAGGCTTACGACTAGCGGCCCGACAGATACGCAGTATTTT.